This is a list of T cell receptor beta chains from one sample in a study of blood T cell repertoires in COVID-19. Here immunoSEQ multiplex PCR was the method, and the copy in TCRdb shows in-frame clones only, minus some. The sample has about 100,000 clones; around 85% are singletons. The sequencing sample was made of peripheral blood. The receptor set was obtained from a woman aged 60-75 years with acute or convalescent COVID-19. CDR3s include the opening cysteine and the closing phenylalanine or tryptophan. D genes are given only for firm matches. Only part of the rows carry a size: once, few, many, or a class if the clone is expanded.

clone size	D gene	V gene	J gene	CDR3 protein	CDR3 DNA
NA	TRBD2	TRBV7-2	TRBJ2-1	CASSSQAGHDRNEQFF	TGTGCCAGCAGCTCCCAAGCGGGGCACGATCGCAATGAGCAGTTCTTC
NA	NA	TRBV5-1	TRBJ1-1	CASGQDPGGLNTEAFF	TGCGCCAGCGGCCAAGATCCGGGAGGCCTGAACACTGAAGCTTTCTTT
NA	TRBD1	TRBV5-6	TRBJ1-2	CASSLTTGDGYTF	TGTGCCAGCAGCTTGACGACAGGGGACGGCTACACCTTC
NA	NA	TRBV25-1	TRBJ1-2	CASSESPTPLYGYTF	TGTGCCAGCAGTGAATCCCCAACACCCCTCTATGGCTACACCTTC
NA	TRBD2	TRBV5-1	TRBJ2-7	CASSVSGISYEQYF	TGCGCCAGCAGCGTTAGCGGGATCTCCTACGAGCAGTACTTC
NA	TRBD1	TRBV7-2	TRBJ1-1	CASSLRGGRAEAFF	TGTGCCAGCAGCTTAAGAGGGGGCAGGGCTGAAGCTTTCTTT
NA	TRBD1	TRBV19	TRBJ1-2	CASSGPGQKRWGHGYTF	TGTGCCAGTAGTGGGCCGGGACAGAAGAGGTGGGGGCATGGCTACACCTTC
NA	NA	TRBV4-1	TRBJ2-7	CASSQESYRSYEQYF	TGCGCCAGCAGCCAAGAATCGTACAGGTCCTACGAGCAGTACTTC
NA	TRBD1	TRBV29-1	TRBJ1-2	CSARQETGDYGYTF	TGCAGCGCTCGACAAGAGACAGGGGACTATGGCTACACCTTC
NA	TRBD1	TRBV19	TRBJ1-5	CASSPGTGGRGNQPQHF	TGTGCCAGTAGTCCGGGAACAGGGGGAAGGGGCAATCAGCCCCAGCATTTT
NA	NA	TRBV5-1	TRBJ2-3	CASSRGESTDTQYF	TGCGCCAGCAGCAGGGGTGAAAGCACAGATACGCAGTATTTT
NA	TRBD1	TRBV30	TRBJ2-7	CAWSGDRAAYEQYF	TGTGCCTGGAGTGGGGACAGGGCCGCCTACGAGCAGTACTTC
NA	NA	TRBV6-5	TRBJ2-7	CASSFAQGEQYF	TGTGCCAGCAGCTTCGCTCAGGGGGAGCAGTACTTC
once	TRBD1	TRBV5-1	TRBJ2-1	CASTQGDSKYNEQFF	TGCGCCAGCACCCAGGGGGACAGCAAGTACAATGAGCAGTTCTTC
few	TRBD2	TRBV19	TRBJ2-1	CASSKTSGGVSSYNEQFF	TGTGCCAGTAGTAAGACTAGCGGGGGGGTGAGCTCCTACAATGAGCAGTTCTTC
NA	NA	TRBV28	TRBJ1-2	CASSLEFQGKYGYTF	TGTGCCAGCAGTTTGGAGTTCCAGGGCAAGTATGGCTACACCTTC
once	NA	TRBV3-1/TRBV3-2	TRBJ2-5	CATQPAGRETQYF	TGTGCAACCCAACCGGCAGGGCGCGAGACCCAGTACTTC
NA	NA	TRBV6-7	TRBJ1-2	CASSKLRDYGYTF	TGTGCCAGCAGTAAACTTCGGGACTATGGCTACACCTTC
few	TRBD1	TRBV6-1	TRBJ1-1	CASTGTGDAAFF	TGTGCCAGCACCGGGACAGGGGACGCAGCTTTCTTT
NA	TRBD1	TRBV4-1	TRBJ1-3	CASSQGTGVLRNTIYF	TGCGCCAGCAGCCAAGGGACAGGTGTTCTACGAAACACCATATATTTT
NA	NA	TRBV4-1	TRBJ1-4	CASSRGRGANEKLFF	TGCGCCAGCAGCCGGGGGAGGGGTGCTAATGAAAAACTGTTTTTT
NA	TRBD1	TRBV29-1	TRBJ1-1	CSVGTGTGVTEAFF	TGCAGCGTTGGAACCGGGACAGGGGTCACTGAAGCTTTCTTT
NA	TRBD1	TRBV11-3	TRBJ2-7	CASSRDRGFYYEQYF	TGTGCCAGCAGCCGGGACAGGGGGTTCTATTACGAGCAGTACTTC
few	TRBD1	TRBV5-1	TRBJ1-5	CASSLGQGEQPQHF	TGCGCCAGCAGCTTGGGACAGGGCGAACAGCCCCAGCATTTT
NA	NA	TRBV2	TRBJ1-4	CASRPRRGGARDEKLFF	TGTGCCAGCAGGCCACGAAGAGGGGGGGCGCGGGATGAAAAACTGTTTTTT
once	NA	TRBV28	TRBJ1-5	CASISGNQPQHF	TGTGCCAGCATCTCGGGCAATCAGCCCCAGCATTTT
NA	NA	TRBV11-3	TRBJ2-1	CASRETYEQFF	TGTGCCAGCAGGGAGACTTATGAGCAGTTCTTC
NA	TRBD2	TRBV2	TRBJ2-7	CASMGGRGARTSGTTYEQYF	TGTGCCAGCATGGGGGGCCGGGGGGCGCGAACTAGCGGGACTACCTACGAGCAGTACTTC
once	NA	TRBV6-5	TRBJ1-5	CASVDGDYQPQHF	TGTGCCAGCGTGGACGGGGACTATCAGCCCCAGCATTTT
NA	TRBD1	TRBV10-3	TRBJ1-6	CAIGTGVSSYNSPLHF	TGTGCCATCGGTACAGGGGTAAGCTCCTATAATTCACCCCTCCACTTT
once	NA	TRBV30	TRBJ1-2	CAWRRVFERYGYTF	TGTGCCTGGAGACGGGTCTTCGAGCGCTATGGCTACACCTTC
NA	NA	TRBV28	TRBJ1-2	CASTLGTGKYGYTF	TGTGCCAGCACCCTCGGCACCGGGAAATATGGCTACACCTTC
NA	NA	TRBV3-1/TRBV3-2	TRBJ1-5	CASSQSGVRGSQPQHF	TGTGCCAGCAGCCAGTCGGGGGTTAGGGGCAGTCAGCCCCAGCATTTT
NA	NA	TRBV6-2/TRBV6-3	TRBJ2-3	CASSYSLTKTIHTQYF	TGTGCCAGCAGTTATTCTCTAACCAAGACTATTCATACGCAGTATTTT
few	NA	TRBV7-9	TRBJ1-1	CASSPFGGTEAFF	TGTGCCAGCAGCCCTTTCGGAGGCACTGAAGCTTTCTTT
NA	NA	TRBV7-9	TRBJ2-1	CASSLIAQEQFF	TGTGCCAGCAGCTTAATAGCTCAGGAGCAGTTCTTC
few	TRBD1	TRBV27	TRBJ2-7	CASSSAGGPYEQYF	TGTGCCAGCAGTTCGGCAGGGGGTCCCTACGAGCAGTACTTC